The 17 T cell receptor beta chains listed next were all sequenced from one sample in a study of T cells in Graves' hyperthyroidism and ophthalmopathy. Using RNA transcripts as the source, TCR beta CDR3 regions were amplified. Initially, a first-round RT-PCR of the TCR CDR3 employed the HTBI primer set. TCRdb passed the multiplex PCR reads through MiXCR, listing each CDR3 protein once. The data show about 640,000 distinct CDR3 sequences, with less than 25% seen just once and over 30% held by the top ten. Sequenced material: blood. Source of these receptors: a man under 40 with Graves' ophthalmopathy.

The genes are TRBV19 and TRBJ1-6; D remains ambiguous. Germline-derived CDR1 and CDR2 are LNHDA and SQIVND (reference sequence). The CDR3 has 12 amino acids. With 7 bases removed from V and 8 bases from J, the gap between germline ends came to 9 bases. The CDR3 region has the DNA TGTGCCAGTACGAACTTGGATTCACCCCTCCACTTT. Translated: CASTNLDSPLHF.

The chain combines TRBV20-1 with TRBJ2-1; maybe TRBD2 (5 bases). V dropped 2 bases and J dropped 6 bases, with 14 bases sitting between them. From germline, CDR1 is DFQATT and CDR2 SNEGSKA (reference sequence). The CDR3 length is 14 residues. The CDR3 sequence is CSARRSSPPNEQFF. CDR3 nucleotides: TGCAGTGCTAGAAGGTCTAGCCCGCCCAATGAGCAGTTCTTC.

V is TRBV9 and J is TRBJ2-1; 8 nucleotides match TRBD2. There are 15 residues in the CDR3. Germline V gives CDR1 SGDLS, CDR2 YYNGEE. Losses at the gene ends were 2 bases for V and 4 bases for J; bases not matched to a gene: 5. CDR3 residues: CASSVSRLAYNEQFF. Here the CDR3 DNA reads TGTGCCAGCAGCGTTTCCAGACTAGCGTACAATGAGCAGTTCTTC.

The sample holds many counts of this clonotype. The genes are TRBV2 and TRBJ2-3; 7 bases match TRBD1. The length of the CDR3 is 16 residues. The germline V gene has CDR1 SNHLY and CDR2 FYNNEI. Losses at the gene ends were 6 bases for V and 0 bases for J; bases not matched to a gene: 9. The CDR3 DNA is TGTGCCAGCAGACTAGACAGGGCCGTAAGCACAGATACGCAGTATTTT. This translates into CASRLDRAVSTDTQYF.

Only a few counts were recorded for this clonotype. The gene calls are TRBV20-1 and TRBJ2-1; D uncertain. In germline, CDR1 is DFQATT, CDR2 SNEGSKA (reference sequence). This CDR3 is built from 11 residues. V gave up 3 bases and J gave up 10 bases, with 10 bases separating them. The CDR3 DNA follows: TGCAGTGCTAGTGGCGGCAGCGAGCAGTTCTTC. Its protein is CSASGGSEQFF.

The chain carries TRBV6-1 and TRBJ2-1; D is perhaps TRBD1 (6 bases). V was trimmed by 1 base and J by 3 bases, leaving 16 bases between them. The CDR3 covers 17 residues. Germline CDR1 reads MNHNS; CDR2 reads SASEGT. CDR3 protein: CASSEEKTGPVYNEQFF. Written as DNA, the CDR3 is TGTGCCAGCAGTGAAGAAAAAACAGGGCCCGTCTACAATGAGCAGTTCTTC.

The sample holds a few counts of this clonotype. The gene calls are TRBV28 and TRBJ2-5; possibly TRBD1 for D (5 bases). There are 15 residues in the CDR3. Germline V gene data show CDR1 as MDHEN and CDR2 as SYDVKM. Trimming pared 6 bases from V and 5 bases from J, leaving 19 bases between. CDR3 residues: CASSPVGPQGETQYF. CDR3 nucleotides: TGTGCCAGCAGCCCGGTGGGGCCACAAGGGGAGACCCAGTACTTC.

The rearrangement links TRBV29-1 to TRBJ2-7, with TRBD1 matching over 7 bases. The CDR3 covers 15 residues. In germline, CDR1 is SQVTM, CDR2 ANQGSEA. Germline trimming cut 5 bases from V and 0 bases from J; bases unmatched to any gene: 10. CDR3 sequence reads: CSVSEGTAFSYEQYF. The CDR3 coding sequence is TGCAGCGTTTCAGAGGGGACAGCGTTCTCCTACGAGCAGTACTTC.

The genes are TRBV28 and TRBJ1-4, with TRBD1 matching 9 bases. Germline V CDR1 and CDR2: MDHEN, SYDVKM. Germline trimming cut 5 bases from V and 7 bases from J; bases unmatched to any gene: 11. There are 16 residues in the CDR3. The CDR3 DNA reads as TGTGCCAGCAGTAAACCCCGCCGGGACAGGGTTGAAAAACTGTTTTTT. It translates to CASSKPRRDRVEKLFF.

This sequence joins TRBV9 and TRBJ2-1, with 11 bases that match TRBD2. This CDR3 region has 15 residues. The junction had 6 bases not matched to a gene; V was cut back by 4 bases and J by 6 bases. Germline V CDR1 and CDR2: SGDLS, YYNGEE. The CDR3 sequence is CASSRGLAESNEQFF. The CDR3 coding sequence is TGTGCCAGCAGCAGGGGACTAGCGGAGTCCAATGAGCAGTTCTTC.

The CDR3 sequence: CATSPDRNTGELFF. CDR3 DNA: TGTGCCACTTCCCCGGACAGAAACACCGGGGAGCTGTTTTTT. J is TRBJ2-2 and V is TRBV7-9; tentatively, D is TRBD1 (6 bases). The CDR3 consists of 14 residues. Trimming left V 10 bases short and J 2 bases short, with 14 bases between. Germline CDR1 and CDR2: SEHNR and FQNEAQ (reference sequence).

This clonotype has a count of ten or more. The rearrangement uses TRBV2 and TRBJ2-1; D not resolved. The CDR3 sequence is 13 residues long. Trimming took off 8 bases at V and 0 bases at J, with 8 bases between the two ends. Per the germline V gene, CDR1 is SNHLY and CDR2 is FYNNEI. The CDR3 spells CASCPSSYNEQFF. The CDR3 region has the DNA TGTGCCAGCTGTCCAAGCTCCTACAATGAGCAGTTCTTC.

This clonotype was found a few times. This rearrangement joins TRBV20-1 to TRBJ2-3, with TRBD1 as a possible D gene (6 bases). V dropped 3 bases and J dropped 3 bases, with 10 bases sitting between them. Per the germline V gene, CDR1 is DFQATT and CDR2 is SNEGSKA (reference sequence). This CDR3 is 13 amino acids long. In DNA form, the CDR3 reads TGCAGTGCTAGGAGAGGGGGTACAGATACGCAGTATTTT. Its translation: CSARRGGTDTQYF.

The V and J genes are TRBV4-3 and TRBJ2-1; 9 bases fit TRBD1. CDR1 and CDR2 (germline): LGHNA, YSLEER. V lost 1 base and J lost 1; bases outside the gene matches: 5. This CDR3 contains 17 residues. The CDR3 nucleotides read TGCGCCAGCAGCCAAGGCATAGGGACAGGGTCCTACAATGAGCAGTTCTTC. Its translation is CASSQGIGTGSYNEQFF.

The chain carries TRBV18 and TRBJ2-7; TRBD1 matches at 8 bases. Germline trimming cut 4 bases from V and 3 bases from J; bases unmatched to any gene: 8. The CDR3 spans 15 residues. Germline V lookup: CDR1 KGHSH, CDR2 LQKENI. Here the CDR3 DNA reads TGTGCCAGCTCACAATCGGGACAGGTAGGCTACGAGCAGTACTTC. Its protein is CASSQSGQVGYEQYF.

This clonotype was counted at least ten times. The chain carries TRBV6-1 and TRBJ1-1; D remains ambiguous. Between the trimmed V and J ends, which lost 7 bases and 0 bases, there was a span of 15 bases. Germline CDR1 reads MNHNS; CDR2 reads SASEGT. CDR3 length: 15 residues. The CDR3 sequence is CASTPVTIMNTEAFF. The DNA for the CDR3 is TGTGCCAGCACCCCCGTAACTATAATGAACACTGAAGCTTTCTTT.

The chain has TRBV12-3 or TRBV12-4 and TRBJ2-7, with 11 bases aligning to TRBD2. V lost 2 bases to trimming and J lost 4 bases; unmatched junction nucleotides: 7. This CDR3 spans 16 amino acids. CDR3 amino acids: CASSLTPGTSGYEQYF. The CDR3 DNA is TGTGCCAGCAGTTTAACCCCTGGGACTAGCGGTTACGAGCAGTACTTC.